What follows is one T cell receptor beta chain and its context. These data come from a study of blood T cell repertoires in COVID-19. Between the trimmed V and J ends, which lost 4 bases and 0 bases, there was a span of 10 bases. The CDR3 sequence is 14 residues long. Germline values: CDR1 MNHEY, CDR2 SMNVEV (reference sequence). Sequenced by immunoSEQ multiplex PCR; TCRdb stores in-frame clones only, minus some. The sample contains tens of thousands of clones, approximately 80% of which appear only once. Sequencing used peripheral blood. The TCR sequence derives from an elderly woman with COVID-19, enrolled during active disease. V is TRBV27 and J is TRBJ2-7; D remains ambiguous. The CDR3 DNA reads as TGTGCCAGCAGTTACACAGTATACTCCTACGAGCAGTACTTC. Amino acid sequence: CASSYTVYSYEQYF.